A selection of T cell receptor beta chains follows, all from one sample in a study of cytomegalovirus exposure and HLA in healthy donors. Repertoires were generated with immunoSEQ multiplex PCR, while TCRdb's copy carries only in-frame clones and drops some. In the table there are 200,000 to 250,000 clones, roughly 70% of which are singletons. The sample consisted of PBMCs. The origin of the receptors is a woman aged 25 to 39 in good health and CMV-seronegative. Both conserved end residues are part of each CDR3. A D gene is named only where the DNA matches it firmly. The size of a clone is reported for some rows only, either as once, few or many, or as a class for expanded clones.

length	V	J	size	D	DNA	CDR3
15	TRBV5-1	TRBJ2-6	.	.	TGTGCCAGCAGCTTGCGGTCGACTGGGGCCAACGTCCTGACTTTC	CASSLRSTGANVLTF
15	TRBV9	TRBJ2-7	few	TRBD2	TGTGCCAGCAGCCCAGGACTAGCGGGGGCCTACGAGCAGTACTTC	CASSPGLAGAYEQYF
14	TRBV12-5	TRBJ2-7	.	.	TGTGCTAGTGGTCGCGTGAGCCCCCCCTACGAGCAGTACTTC	CASGRVSPPYEQYF
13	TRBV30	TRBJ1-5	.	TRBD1	TGTGCCTGGAGTAGAGGGGGCGATCAGCCCCAGCATTTT	CAWSRGGDQPQHF
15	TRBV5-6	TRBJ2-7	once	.	TGTGCCAGCAGCTTGGGAACGGGAAGCCCCTACGAGCAGTACTTC	CASSLGTGSPYEQYF
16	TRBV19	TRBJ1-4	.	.	TGTGCCAGTAGTACTCGTCGGACAGCCGACGGTGAAAAACTGTTTTTT	CASSTRRTADGEKLFF
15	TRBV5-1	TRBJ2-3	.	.	TGCGCCAGCAACAGGGACGGTCCCTCCACAGATACGCAGTATTTT	CASNRDGPSTDTQYF
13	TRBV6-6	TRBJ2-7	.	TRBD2	TGTGCCAGCAGAGGGGGACTAGCCTACGAGCAGTACTTC	CASRGGLAYEQYF
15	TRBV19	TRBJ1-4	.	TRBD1	TGTGCCAGTAGTATCGGGACAGGGTTTTCTGAAAAACTGTTTTTT	CASSIGTGFSEKLFF
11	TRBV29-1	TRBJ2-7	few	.	TGCAGCGGTTTTGCGGGGTACGAGCAGTACTTC	CSGFAGYEQYF
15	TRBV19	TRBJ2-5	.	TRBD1	TGTGCCAGTAGTATGGCGACAGGGGAGGAAGAGACCCAGTACTTC	CASSMATGEEETQYF
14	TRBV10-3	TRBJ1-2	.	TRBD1	TGTGCCATCAGTGAGGAATGGACAGGGTATGGCTACACCTTC	CAISEEWTGYGYTF
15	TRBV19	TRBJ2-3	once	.	TGTGCCAGTAGTATAGTCCGGACTAGCACAGATACGCAGTATTTT	CASSIVRTSTDTQYF
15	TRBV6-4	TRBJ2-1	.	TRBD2	TGTGCCAGCAGTGGGACTAGCGGGGCCTACAATGAGCAGTTCTTC	CASSGTSGAYNEQFF